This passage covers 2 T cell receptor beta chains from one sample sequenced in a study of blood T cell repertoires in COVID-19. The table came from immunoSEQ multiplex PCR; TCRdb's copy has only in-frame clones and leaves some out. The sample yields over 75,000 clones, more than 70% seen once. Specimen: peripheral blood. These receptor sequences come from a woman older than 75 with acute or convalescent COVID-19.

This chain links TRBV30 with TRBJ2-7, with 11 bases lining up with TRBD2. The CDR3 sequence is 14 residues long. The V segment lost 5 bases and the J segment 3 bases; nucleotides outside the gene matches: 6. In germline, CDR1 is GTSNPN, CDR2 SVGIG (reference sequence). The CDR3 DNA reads TGTGCCTGGGGACTAGCGGGCCTCCTCTACGAGCAGTACTTC. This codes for CAWGLAGLLYEQYF.

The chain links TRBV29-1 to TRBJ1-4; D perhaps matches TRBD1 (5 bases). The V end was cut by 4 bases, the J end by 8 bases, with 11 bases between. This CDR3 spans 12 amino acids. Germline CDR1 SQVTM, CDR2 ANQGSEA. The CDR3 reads CSVAGRGEKLFF. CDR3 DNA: TGCAGCGTTGCGGGGCGGGGGGAAAAACTGTTTTTT. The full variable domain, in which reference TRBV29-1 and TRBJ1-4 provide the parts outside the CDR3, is SAVISQKPSRDICQRGTSLTIQCQVDSQVTMMFWYRQQPGQSLTLIATANQGSEATYESGFVIDKFPISRPNLTFSTLTVSNMSPEDSSIYLCSVAGRGEKLFFGSGTQLSVL.